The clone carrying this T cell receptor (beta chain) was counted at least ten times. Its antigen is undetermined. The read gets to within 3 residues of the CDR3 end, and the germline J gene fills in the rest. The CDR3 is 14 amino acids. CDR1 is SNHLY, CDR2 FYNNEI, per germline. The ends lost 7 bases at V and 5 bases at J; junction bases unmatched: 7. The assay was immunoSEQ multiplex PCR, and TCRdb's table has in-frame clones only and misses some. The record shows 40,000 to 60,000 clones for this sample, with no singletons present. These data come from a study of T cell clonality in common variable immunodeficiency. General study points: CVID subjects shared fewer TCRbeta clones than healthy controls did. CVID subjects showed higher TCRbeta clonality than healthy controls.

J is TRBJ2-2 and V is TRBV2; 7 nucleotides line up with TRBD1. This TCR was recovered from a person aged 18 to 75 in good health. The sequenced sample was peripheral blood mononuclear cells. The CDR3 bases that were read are TGTGCCAGCATGGCGACAGGGTATACCGGGGAG. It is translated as CASMATGYTGE. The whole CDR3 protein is CASMATGYTGELFF.